Listed here are 14 T cell receptor beta chains from one sample, sequenced in a study of beta chain features in type 1 diabetes. Sequencing targeted expressed TCRB transcripts, as all isolated RNA had been reverse transcribed. TCRdb's table, derived via immunoSEQ multiplex PCR, lists solely in-frame clones and lacks some. The sample shows hundreds of thousands of clones, less than 20% of them seen only once. Material: naive CD4+ T cells from blood. These receptors were collected from a man aged 18 to 29 in good health.

This clone was detected a few times. This sequence joins TRBV7-2 and TRBJ2-1, with TRBD1 identical over 10 bases. The CDR3 is 18 residues long. Germline V gives CDR1 SGHTA, CDR2 FQGNSA. V lost 6 bases, J lost 8 bases, and 19 bases stayed unmatched. The CDR3 coding sequence is TGTGCCAGCAGTCTACATCCGGGACAGGGGCCCTTTCGCGATGAGCAGTTCTTC. Its protein is CASSLHPGQGPFRDEQFF.

This chain links TRBV5-4 with TRBJ2-3; 14 positions agree with TRBD2. The CDR3 sequence is 18 residues long. Trimming cost V 5 bases and J 1 base; bases outside gene matches: 9. In germline, CDR1 is SGHNT, CDR2 YYREEE (reference sequence). The CDR3 here is CASSRGTSGRWGTDTQYF. CDR3 coding DNA: TGTGCCAGCAGTCGAGGGACTAGCGGGAGATGGGGCACAGATACGCAGTATTTT.

The rearrangement joins TRBV30 to TRBJ2-2, with TRBD2 matching over 8 bases. CDR3 length: 17 residues. The V segment lost 2 bases and the J segment 4 bases; nucleotides outside the gene matches: 12. Germline lookup yields CDR1 GTSNPN and CDR2 SVGIG (reference sequence). DNA of the CDR3: TGTGCCTGGAGTCGCGGCGGGGGGACCGTGGGCACCGGGGAGCTGTTTTTT. As protein: CAWSRGGGTVGTGELFF. Filled out from reference TRBV30 and TRBJ2-2, the complete variable domain reads SQTIHQWPATLVQPVGSPLSLECTVEGTSNPNLYWYRQAAGRGLQLLFYSVGIGQISSEVPQNLSASRPQDRQFILSSKKLLLSDSGFYLCAWSRGGGTVGTGELFFGEGSRLTVL.

V is TRBV28 and J is TRBJ1-5; 8 nucleotides agree with TRBD1. Germline V gene lookup returns CDR1 MDHEN and CDR2 SYDVKM. V was pared by 5 bases and J by 5 bases, with 11 bases of the junction left unmatched. The CDR3 covers 16 residues. This CDR3 is CASSPRQGPLYQPQHF. DNA of the CDR3: TGTGCCAGCAGTCCAAGACAGGGGCCGCTCTATCAGCCCCAGCATTTT.

This clone came up a few times. The chain carries TRBV21-1 and TRBJ2-3; the table names TRBD2, a call not compared with the DNA. TRBV21-1 represents a pseudogene. The CDR3 length is 16 residues. The CDR3 loop is CASTPGTSGITDTQYF. The CDR3 region has the DNA TGTGCCAGCACCCCCGGGACTAGCGGAATCACAGATACGCAGTATTTT.

V is TRBV13 and J is TRBJ2-5; D perhaps matches TRBD2 (5 bases). This CDR3 is built from 14 residues. Trimming took off 5 bases at V and 7 bases at J, with 17 bases between the two ends. Germline CDR1 is PRHDT and CDR2 is FYEKMQ (reference sequence). The CDR3 region has the DNA TGTGCCAGCAGCCGTCGGGCGGGCAGACCGACCCAGTACTTC. Translating it yields CASSRRAGRPTQYF.

This clone occurred a few times. The rearrangement uses TRBV30 and TRBJ1-6; TRBD1 agrees at 9 bases. V shed 2 bases, J shed 11 bases, and the junction held 7 bases outside the gene matches. The CDR3 runs to 14 residues. Germline V gene data show CDR1 as GTSNPN and CDR2 as SVGIG (reference sequence). The CDR3 loop reads CAWSNTGGVTPLHF. The CDR3 bases are TGTGCCTGGAGTAATACAGGGGGCGTAACACCCCTCCACTTT.

In its sample, this clone was seen a few times. The genes are TRBV4-1 and TRBJ1-1; tentative D call: TRBD1 (5 bases). V shed 3 bases and J shed 3 bases, with 11 bases lying between them. The CDR3 is 14 amino acids. The germline gives CDR1 MGHRA, CDR2 YSYEKL. The CDR3 DNA reads TGCGCCAGCAGCCATCTCCAGGGTTACACTGAAGCTTTCTTT. This translates into CASSHLQGYTEAFF.

This clone was seen only a few times. The J gene is TRBJ2-7, the V gene TRBV7-2; 9 bases map to TRBD2. The germline CDR1 and CDR2 sequences are SGHTA and FQGNSA. V was clipped by 5 bases and J by 1 base; unmatched bases: 3. The CDR3 sequence is 14 residues long. CDR3: CASSRAGGSYEQYF. CDR3 bases: TGTGCCAGCAGCAGAGCGGGAGGTTCCTACGAGCAGTACTTC.

V gene TRBV29-1 combines with J gene TRBJ1-2, with D unclear. CDR3 size: 15 residues. Trimming cost V 5 bases and J 2 bases, with 18 bases left between them. Germline V gene data show CDR1 as SQVTM and CDR2 as ANQGSEA. The CDR3 here is CSVFLEGAANYGYTF. The DNA for the CDR3 is TGCAGCGTTTTCCTGGAGGGAGCCGCAAACTATGGCTACACCTTC.

This clone has just a few counts. The V gene is TRBV7-9, the J gene TRBJ1-5; no reliable D call. V was clipped by 5 bases and J by 3 bases, with 5 bases between them. Germline V gene lookup returns CDR1 SEHNR and CDR2 FQNEAQ (reference sequence). This CDR3 is built from 12 residues. This CDR3 reads CASSPTNQPQHF. In nucleotides, the CDR3 is TGTGCCAGCAGCCCTACCAATCAGCCCCAGCATTTT.

The chain recombines TRBV27 with TRBJ2-1; 10 bases line up with TRBD1. Losses at the gene ends were 6 bases for V and 7 bases for J; bases not matched to a gene: 6. Germline V gene data show CDR1 as MNHEY and CDR2 as SMNVEV (reference sequence). The length of the CDR3 is 14 residues. The DNA of the CDR3 is TGTGCCAGCAGCCGCGAGGGACAGGGGAATGAGCAGTTCTTC. Translating it yields CASSREGQGNEQFF.

J is TRBJ1-2 and V is TRBV6-5, with a possible D match to TRBD1 (5 bases). From germline, CDR1 is MNHEY and CDR2 SVGAGI. The CDR3 is 11 amino acids. With 5 bases removed from V and 10 bases from J, the gap between germline ends came to 11 bases. For the CDR3, the DNA is TGTGCCAGCAGTCAAGACAGAGCCTACACCTTC. Protein product: CASSQDRAYTF.

Only a few counts were recorded for this clone. The chain uses TRBV14 and TRBJ1-1; no firm D call. V gave up 2 bases and J gave up 2 bases, with 15 bases separating them. The CDR3 covers 16 residues. The germline V gene encodes CDR1 SGHDN and CDR2 FVKESK. CDR3 DNA sequence: TGTGCCAGCAGCCAACCGGACTTCCGGGGTAACACTGAAGCTTTCTTT. The encoded protein is CASSQPDFRGNTEAFF.